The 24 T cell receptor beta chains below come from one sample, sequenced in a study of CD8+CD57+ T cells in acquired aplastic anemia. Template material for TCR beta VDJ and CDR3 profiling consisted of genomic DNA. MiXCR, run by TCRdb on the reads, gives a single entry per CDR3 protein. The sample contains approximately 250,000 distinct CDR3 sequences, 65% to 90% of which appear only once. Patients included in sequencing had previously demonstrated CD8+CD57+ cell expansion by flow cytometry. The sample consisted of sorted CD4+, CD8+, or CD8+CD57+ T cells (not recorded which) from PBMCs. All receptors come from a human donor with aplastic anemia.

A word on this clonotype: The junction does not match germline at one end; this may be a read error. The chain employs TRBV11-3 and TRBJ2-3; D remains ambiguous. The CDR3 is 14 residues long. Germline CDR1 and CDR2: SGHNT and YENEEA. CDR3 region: CASSFHPGTDTQYF. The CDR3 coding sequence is TGTGCCAGCAGCTTTCATCCAGGCACCGATACGCAGTATTTT.

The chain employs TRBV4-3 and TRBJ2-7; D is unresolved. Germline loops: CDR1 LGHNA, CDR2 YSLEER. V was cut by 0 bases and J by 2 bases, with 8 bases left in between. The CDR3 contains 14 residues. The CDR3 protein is CASSQEQGTYEQYF. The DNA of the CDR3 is TGCGCCAGCAGCCAAGAGCAAGGGACCTACGAGCAGTACTTC.

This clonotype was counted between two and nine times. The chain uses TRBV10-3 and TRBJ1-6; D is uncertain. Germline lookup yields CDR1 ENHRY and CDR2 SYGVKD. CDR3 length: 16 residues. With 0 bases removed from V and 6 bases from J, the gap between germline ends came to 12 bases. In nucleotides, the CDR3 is TGTGCCATCAGTGAGTCGCTACAAGGGAGTAATTCACCCCTCCACTTT. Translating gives CAISESLQGSNSPLHF.

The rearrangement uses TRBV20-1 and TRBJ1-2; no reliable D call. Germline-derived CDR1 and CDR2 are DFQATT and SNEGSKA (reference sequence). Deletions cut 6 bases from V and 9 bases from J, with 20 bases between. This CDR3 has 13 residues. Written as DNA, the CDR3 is TGCAGTGCCAGTAGCTGGGGATGCAAGAGCTACACCTTC. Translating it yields CSASSWGCKSYTF.

Here the CDR3 reads CASSAASGPYTQYF. The CDR3 DNA reads TGTGCCAGCAGCGCTGCTTCAGGTCCCTATACGCAGTATTTT. J is TRBJ2-3 and V is TRBV2; no firm D call. V lost 6 bases, J lost 7 bases, and 17 bases lay in between. The V gene's germline CDR1 is SNHLY and CDR2 FYNNEI. This CDR3 has 14 amino acids.

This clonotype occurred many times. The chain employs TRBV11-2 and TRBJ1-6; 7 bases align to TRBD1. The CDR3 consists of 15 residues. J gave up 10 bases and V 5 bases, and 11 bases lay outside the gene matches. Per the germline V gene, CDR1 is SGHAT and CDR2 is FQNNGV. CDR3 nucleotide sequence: TGTGCCAGCAGCCGCACTAGAACAGGGGACTCACCCCTCCACTTT. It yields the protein CASSRTRTGDSPLHF.

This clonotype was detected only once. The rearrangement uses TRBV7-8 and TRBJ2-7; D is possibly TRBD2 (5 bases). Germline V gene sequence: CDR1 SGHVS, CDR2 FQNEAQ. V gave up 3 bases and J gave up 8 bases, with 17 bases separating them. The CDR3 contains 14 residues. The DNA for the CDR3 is TGTGCCAGCAGCTTCGCAGGAGGTCACGTCAAGCAGTACGTC. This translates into CASSFAGGHVKQYV.

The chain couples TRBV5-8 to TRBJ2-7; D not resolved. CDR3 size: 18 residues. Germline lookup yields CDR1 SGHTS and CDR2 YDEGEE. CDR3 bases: TGTGCCAGCAGTTTGGACGGAGAAGGCAAAGCCCTTTCCTACGAGCAGTACGTC. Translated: CASSLDGEGKALSYEQYV.

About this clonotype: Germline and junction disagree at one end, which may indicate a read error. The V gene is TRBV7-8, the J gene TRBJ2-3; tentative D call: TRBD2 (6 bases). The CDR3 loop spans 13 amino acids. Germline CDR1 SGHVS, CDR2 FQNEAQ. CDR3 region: CASGYAGSDTTHF. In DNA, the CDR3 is TGTGCCAGCGGCTACGCGGGAAGTGATACTACGCATTTT.

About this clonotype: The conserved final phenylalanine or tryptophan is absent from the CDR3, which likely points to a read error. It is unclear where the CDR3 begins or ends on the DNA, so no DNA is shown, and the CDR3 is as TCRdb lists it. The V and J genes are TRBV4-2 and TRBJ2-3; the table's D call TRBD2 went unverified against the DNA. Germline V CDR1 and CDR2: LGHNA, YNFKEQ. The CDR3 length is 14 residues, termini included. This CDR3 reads CASSQSRFASGADY.

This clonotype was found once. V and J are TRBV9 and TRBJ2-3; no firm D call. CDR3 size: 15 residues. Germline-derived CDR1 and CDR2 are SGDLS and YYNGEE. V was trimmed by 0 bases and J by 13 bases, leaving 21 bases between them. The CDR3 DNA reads TGTGCCAGCAGCGTAGGGTCAGATACGCGATATTTTGAGTATTTT. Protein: CASSVGSDTRYFEYF.

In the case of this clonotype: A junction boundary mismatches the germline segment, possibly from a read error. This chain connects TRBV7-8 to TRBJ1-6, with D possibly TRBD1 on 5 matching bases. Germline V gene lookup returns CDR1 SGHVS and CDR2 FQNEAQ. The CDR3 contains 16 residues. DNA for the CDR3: TGTGCCAGCAGCTTAGGGGGGGGTCCCTATACTTCACCCCTCCACTTT. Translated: CASSLGGGPYTSPLHF.

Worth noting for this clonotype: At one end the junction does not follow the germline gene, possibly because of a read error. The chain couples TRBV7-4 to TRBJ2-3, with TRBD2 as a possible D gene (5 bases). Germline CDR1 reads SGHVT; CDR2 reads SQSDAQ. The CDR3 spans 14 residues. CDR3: CASSLAGAHVTKYF. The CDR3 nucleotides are TGTGCCAGCAGCTTAGCGGGAGCTCACGTTACGAAGTATTTT. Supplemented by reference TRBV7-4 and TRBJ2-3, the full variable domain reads GAGVSQSPRYKVAKRGRDVALRCDSISGHVTLYWYRQTLGQGSEVLTYSQSDAQRDKSGRPSGRFSAERPERSVSTLKIQRTEQGDSAVYLCASSLAGAHVTKYFGPGTRLTVL.

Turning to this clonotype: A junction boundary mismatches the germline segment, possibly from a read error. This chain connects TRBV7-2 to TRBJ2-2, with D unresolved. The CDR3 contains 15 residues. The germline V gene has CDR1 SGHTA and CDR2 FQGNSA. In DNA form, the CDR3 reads TGTGCCAGCAGCCATGGTGGCACGGAGCAGCAGTACGTCTTCTTT. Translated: CASSHGGTEQQYVFF.

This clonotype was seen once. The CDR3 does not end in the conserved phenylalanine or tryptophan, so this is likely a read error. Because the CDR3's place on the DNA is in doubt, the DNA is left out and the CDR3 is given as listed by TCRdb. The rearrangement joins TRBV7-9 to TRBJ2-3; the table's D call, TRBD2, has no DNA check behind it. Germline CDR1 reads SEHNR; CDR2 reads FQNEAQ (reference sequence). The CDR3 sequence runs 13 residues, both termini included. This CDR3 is CASSVRGSGGQDD.

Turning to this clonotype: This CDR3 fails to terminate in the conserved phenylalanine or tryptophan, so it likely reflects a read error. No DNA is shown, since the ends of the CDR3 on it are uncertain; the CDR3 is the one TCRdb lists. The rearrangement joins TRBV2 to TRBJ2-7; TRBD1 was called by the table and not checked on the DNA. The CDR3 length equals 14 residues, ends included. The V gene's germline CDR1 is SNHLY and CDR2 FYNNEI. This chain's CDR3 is CASSLAAGGSEQYG.

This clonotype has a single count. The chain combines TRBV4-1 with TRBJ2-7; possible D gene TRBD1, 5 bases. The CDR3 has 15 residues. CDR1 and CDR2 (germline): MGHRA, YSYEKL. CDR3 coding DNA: TGCGCCGGCAGTTATGATGTGCAGGGTAACTACGAGCAGTACGTC. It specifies CAGSYDVQGNYEQYV.

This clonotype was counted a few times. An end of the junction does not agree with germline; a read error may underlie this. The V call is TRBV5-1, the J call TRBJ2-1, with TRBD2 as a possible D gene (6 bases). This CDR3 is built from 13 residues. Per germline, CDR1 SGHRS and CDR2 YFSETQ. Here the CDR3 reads CASSDGGIGVQFF. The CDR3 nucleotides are TGTGCCAGCAGTGATGGCGGGATCGGTGTGCAGTTCTTC.

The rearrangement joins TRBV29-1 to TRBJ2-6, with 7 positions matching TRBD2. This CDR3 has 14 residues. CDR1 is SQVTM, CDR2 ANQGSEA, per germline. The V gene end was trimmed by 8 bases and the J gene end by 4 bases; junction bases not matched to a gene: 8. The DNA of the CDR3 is TGCAGCTTAGCGGGTAGCTACGGGGCCAACGTCCTGACTTTC. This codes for CSLAGSYGANVLTF.

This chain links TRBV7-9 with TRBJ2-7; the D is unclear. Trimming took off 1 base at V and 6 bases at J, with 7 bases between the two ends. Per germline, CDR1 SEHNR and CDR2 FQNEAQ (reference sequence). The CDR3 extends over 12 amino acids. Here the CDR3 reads CASSLEYREQYF. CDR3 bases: TGTGCCAGCAGCTTAGAATACCGCGAGCAGTACTTC. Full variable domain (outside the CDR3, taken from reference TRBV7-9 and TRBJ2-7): DTGVSQNPRHKITKRGQNVTFRCDPISEHNRLYWYRQTLGQGPEFLTYFQNEAQLEKSRLLSDRFSAERPKGSFSTLEIQRTEQGDSAMYLCASSLEYREQYFGPGTRLTVT.

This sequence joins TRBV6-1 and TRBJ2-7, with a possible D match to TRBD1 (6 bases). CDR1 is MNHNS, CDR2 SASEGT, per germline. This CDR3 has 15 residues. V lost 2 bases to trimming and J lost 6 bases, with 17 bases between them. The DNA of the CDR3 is TGTGCCAGCAGTGAATGGGGCAGGGGCGTGGGCGAGCAGTACTTC. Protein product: CASSEWGRGVGEQYF.

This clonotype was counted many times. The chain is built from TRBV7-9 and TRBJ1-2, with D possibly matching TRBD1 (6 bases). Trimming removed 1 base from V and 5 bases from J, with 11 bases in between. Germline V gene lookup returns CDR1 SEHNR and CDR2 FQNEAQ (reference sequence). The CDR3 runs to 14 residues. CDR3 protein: CASSLGGLIYGYTF. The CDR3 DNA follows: TGTGCCAGCAGCTTAGGGGGGCTAATTTATGGCTACACCTTC.

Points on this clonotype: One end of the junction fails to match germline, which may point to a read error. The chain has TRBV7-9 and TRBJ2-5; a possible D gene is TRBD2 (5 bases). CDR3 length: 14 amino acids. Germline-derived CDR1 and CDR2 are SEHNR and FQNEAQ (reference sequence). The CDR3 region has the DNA TGTGCCAGCAGCTTAGTACCCGGGGAGCTGACCCAGGACTTC. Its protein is CASSLVPGELTQDF.

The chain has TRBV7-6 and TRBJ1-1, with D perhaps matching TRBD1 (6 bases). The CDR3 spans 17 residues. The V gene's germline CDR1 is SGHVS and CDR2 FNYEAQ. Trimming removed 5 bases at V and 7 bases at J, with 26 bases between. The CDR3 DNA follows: TGTGCCAGCAGCGTGGGGGCAGGGACGGAAGCATACTTTGAAGCTTTCTTT. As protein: CASSVGAGTEAYFEAFF.